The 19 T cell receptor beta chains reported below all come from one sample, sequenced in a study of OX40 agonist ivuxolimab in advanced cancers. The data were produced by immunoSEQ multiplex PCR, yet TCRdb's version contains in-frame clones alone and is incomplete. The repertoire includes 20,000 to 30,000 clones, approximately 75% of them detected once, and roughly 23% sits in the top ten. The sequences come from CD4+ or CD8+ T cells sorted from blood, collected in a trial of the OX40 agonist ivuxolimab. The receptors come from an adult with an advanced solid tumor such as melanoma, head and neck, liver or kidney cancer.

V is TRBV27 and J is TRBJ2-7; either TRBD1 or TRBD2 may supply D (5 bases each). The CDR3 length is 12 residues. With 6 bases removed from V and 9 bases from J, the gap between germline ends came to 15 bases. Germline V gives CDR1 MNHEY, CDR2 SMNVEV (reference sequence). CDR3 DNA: TGTGCCAGCAGCTTAATATCCGGGGCGCAGTACTTC. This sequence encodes CASSLISGAQYF.

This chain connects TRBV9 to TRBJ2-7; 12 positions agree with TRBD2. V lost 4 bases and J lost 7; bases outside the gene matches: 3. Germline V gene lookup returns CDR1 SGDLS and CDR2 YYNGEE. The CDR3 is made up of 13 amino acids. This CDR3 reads CASSPGLAGEQYF. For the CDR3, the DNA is TGTGCCAGCAGCCCTGGACTAGCGGGGGAGCAGTACTTC.

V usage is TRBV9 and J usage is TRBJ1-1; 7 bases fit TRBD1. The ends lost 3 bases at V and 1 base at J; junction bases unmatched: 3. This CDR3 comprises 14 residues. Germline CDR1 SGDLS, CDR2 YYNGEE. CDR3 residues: CASSAWTGNTEAFF. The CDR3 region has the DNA TGTGCCAGCAGCGCCTGGACAGGGAACACTGAAGCTTTCTTT.

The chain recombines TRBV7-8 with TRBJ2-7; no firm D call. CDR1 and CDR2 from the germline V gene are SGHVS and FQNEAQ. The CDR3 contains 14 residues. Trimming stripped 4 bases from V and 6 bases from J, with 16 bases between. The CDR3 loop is CASSSSSWQFEQYF. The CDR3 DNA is TGTGCCAGCAGCTCATCCTCCTGGCAGTTCGAGCAGTACTTC. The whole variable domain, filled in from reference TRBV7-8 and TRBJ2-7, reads GAGVSQSPRYKVAKRGQDVALRCDPISGHVSLFWYQQALGQGPEFLTYFQNEAQLDKSGLPSDRFFAERPEGSVSTLKIQRTQQEDSAVYLCASSSSSWQFEQYFGPGTRLTVT.

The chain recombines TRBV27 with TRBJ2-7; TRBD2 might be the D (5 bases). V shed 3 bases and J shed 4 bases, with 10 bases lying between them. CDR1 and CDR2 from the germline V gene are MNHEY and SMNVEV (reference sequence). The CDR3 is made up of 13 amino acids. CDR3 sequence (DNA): TGTGCCAGCAGTTTTGATCGAGGGTACGAGCAGTACTTC. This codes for CASSFDRGYEQYF.

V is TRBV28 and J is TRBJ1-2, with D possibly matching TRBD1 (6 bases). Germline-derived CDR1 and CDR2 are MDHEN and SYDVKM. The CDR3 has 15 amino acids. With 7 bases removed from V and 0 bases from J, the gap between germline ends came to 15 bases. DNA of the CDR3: TGTGCCAGCACCACCTCGGACAGAACTAACTATGGCTACACCTTC. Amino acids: CASTTSDRTNYGYTF.

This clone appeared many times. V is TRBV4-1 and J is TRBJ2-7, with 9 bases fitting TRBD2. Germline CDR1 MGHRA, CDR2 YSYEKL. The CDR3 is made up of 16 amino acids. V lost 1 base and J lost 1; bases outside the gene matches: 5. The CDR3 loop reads CASSQARAGGSYEQYF. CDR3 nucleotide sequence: TGCGCCAGCAGCCAAGCCCGTGCGGGGGGGTCCTACGAGCAGTACTTC.

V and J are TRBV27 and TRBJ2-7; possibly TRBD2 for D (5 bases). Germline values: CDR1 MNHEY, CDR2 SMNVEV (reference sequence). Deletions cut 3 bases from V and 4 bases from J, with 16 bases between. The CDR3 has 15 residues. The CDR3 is CASSLSGVERYEQYF. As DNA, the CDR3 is TGTGCCAGCAGTTTGTCCGGGGTGGAAAGGTACGAGCAGTACTTC.

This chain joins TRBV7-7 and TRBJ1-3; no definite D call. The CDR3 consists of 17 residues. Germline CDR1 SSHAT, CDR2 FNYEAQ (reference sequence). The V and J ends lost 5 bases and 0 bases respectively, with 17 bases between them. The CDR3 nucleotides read TGTGCCAGCAGCCCTAACCTCGGCCGGTACTCTGGAAACACCATATATTTT. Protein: CASSPNLGRYSGNTIYF. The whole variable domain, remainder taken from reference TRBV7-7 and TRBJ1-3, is GAGVSQSPRYKVTKRGQDVTLRCDPISSHATLYWYQQALGQGPEFLTYFNYEAQPDKSGLPSDRFSAERPEGSISTLTIQRTEQRDSAMYRCASSPNLGRYSGNTIYFGEGSWLTVV.

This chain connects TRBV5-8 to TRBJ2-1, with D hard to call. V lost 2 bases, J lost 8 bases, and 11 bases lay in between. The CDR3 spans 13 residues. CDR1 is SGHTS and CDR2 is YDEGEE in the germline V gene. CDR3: CASSLEASDEQFF. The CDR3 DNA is TGTGCCAGCAGCTTAGAAGCCTCAGATGAGCAGTTCTTC. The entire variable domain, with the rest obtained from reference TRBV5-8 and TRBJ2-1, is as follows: EAGVTQSPTHLIKTRGQQATLRCSPISGHTSVYWYQQALGLGLQFLLWYDEGEERNRGNFPPRFSGRQFPNYSSELNVNALELEDSALYLCASSLEASDEQFFGPGTRLTVL.

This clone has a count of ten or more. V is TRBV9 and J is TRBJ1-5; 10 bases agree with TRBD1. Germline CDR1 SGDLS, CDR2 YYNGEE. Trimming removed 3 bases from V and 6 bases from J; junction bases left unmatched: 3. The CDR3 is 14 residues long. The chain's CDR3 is CASSEDRGLQPQHF. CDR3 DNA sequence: TGTGCCAGCAGCGAAGACAGGGGGCTTCAGCCCCAGCATTTT.

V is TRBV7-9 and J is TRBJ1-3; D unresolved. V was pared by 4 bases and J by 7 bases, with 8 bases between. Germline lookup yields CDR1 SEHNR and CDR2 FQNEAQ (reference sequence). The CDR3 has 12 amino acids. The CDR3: CASSSLGNTIYF. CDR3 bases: TGTGCCAGCAGCTCCCTCGGGAACACCATATATTTT.

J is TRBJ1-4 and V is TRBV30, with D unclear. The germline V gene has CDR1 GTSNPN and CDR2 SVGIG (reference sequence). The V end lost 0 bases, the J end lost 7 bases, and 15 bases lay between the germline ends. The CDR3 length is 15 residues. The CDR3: CAWSVLGVRGEKLFF. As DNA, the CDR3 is TGTGCCTGGAGTGTACTCGGGGTGCGCGGTGAAAAACTGTTTTTT.

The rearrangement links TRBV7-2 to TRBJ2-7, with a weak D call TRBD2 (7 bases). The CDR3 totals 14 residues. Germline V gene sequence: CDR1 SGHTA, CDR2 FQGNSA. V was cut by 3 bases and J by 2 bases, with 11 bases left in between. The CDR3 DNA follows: TGTGCCAGCAGCTTGGGGGGGGCCCCCTACGAGCAGTACTTC. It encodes CASSLGGAPYEQYF.

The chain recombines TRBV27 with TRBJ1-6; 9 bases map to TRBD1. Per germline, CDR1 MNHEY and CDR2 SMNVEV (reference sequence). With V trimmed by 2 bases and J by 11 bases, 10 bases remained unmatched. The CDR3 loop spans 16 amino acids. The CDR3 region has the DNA TGTGCCAGCAGTTTAGAACAGGGGGCTGTAGGTACACCCCTCCACTTT. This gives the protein CASSLEQGAVGTPLHF.

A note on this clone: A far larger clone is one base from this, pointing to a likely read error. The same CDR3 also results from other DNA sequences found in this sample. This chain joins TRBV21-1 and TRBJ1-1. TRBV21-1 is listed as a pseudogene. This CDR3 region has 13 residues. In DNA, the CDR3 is TGTGCCAGCAGCCCCCAAAGGAACACTGAAGCTTTCTTT. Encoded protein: CASSPQRNTEAFF.

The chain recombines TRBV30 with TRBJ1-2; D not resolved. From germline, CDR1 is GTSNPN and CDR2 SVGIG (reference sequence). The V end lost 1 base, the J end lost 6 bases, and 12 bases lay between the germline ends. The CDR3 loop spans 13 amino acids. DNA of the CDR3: TGTGCCTGGAGTGAGGGCGCCTGGAATGGCTACACCTTC. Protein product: CAWSEGAWNGYTF.

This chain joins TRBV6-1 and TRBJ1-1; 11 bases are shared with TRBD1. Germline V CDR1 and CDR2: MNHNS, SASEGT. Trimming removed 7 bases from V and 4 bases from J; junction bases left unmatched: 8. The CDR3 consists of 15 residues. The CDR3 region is CASTIGQGAGTEAFF. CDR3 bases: TGTGCCAGCACCATAGGACAGGGGGCCGGCACTGAAGCTTTCTTT.

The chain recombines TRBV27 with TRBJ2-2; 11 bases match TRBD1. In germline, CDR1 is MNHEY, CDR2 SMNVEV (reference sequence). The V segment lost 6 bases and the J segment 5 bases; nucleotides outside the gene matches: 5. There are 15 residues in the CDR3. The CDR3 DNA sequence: TGTGCCAGCAGGCCGGGACAGGGGGTTACCGGGGAGCTGTTTTTT. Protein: CASRPGQGVTGELFF.